A single sample is the source of the 3 T cell receptor beta chains below, sequenced in a study of shared clonotypes between healthy human individuals. Sequencing was performed with immunoSEQ multiplex PCR; in TCRdb, only in-frame clones are kept and a portion is missing. The sample lists about 2.4 million clones, over 85% seen once, with about 0.39% in the top ten. The sample consisted of naive CD4+ T cells from PBMCs. The subset is: CD45RA+ positively selected. Receptors originate from a man aged 18 to 29 in good health. Some clones in this sample may be carry-over from other donors' samples.

This sequence joins TRBV5-8 and TRBJ1-1; possibly TRBD1 for D (5 bases). The CDR3 loop spans 17 amino acids. Germline values: CDR1 SGHTS, CDR2 YDEGEE. Trimming took off 3 bases at V and 1 base at J, with 19 bases between the two ends. CDR3 protein: CASSSDRTDGANTEAFF. The CDR3 nucleotides read TGTGCCAGCAGCTCCGACCGGACGGATGGGGCGAACACTGAAGCTTTCTTT.

This clone was counted a single time. DNA for the CDR3: TGTGCCAGCAGCGAGAGAGGAACGGTAGATACGCAGTATTTT. This sequence encodes CASSERGTVDTQYF. The V and J genes are TRBV9 and TRBJ2-3, with D hard to call. Germline V lookup: CDR1 SGDLS, CDR2 YYNGEE. The CDR3 is 14 amino acids. Between the trimmed V and J ends, which lost 3 bases and 5 bases, there was a span of 13 bases.

V and J are TRBV7-3 and TRBJ2-1; D remains ambiguous. Germline assignment: CDR1 SGHTA and CDR2 FQGTGA. The ends were cut back, 0 bases at V and 8 bases at J, with 11 bases in the middle. This CDR3 contains 14 residues. In nucleotides, the CDR3 is TGTGCCAGCAGCTTAACGGGCAGCTCGCATGAGCAGTTCTTC. This encodes CASSLTGSSHEQFF.